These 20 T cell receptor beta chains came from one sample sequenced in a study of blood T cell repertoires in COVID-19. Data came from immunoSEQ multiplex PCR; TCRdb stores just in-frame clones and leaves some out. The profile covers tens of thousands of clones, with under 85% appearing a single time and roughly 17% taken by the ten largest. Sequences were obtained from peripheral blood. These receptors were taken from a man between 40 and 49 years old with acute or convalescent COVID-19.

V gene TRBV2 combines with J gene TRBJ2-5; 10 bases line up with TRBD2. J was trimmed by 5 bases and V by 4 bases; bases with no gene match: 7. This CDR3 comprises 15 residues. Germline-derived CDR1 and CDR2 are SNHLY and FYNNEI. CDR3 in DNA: TGTGCCAGCAGTGGGAAGGGACTAGCGTCGGAGACCCAGTACTTC. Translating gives CASSGKGLASETQYF.

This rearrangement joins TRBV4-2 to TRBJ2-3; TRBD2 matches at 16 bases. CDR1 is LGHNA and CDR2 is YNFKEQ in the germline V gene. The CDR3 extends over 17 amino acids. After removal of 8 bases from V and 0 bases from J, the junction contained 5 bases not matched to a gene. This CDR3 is CASLGLAGGSSTDTQYF. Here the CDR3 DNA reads TGTGCCAGCCTGGGACTAGCGGGGGGGTCTAGCACAGATACGCAGTATTTT.

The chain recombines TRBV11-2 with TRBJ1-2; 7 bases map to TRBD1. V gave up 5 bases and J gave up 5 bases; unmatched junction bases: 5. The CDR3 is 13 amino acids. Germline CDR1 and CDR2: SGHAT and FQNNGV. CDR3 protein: CASSAGTVYGYTF. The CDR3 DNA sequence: TGTGCCAGCAGCGCCGGGACAGTTTATGGCTACACCTTC.

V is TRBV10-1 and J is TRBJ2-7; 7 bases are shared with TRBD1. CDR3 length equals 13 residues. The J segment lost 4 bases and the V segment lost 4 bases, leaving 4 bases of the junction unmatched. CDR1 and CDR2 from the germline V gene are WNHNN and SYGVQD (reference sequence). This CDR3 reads CASSGGTDYEQYF. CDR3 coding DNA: TGCGCCAGCAGTGGGGGGACAGATTACGAGCAGTACTTC.

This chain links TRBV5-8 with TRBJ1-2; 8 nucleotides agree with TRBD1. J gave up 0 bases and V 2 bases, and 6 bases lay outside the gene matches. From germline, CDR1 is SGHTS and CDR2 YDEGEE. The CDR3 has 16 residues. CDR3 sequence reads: CASSFYSGGPNYGYTF. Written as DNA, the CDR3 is TGTGCCAGCAGCTTCTATTCAGGGGGCCCTAACTATGGCTACACCTTC.

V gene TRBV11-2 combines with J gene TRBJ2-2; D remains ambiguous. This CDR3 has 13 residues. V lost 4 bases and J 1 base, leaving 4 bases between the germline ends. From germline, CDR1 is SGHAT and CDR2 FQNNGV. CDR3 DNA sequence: TGTGCCAGCAGCTCTTTGAACACCGGGGAGCTGTTTTTT. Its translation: CASSSLNTGELFF.

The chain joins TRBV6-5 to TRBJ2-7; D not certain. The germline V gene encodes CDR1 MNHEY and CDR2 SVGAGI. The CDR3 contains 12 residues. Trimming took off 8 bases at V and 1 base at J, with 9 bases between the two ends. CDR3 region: CASGLDSYEQYF. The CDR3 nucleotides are TGTGCCAGCGGGCTGGATTCCTACGAGCAGTACTTC.

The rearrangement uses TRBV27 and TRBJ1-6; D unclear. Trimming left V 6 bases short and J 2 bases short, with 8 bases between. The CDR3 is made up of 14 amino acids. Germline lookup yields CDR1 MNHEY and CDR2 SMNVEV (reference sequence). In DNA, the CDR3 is TGTGCCAGCAGAACCGGGACCTATAATTCACCCCTCCACTTT. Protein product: CASRTGTYNSPLHF.

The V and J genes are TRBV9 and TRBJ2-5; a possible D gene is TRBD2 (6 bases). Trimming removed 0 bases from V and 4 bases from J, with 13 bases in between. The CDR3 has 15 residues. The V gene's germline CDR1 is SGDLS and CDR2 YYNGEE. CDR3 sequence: CASSVAAGRRETQYF. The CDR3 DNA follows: TGTGCCAGCAGCGTAGCGGCGGGGAGACGAGAGACCCAGTACTTC.

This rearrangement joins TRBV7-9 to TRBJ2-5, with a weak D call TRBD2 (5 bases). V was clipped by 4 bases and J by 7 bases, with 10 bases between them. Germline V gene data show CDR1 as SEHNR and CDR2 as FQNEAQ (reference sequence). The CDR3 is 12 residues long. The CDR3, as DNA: TGTGCCAGCAGCTCCGGACTGGGGACCCAGTACTTC. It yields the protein CASSSGLGTQYF.

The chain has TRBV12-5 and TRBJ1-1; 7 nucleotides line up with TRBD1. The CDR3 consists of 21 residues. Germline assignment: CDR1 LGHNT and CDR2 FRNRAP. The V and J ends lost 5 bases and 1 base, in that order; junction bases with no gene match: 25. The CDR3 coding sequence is TGTGCTAGTGGTCCAGGACCGGGGACCGAGGGACAGAGAGTAGGGAACACTGAAGCTTTCTTT. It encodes CASGPGPGTEGQRVGNTEAFF.

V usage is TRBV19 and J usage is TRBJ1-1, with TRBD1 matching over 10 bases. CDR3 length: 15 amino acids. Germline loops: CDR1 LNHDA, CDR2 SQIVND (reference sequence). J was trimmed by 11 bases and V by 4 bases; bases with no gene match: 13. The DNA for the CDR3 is TGTGCCAGTAGTACCAGAAAAGGACAGGGGGTTAAGGCTTTCTTT. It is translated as CASSTRKGQGVKAFF.

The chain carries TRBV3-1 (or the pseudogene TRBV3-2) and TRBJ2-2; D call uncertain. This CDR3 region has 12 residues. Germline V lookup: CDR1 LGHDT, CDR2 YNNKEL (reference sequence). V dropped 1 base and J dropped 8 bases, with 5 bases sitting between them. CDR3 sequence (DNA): TGTGCCAGCAGCCAAGTCCAGGGGGAGCTGTTTTTT. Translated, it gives CASSQVQGELFF.

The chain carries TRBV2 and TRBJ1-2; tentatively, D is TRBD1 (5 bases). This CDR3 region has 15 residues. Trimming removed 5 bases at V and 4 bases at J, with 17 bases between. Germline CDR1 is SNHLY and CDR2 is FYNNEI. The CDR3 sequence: CASSTSPQGGYGYTF. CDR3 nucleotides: TGTGCCAGCAGTACATCCCCCCAGGGCGGCTATGGCTACACCTTC.

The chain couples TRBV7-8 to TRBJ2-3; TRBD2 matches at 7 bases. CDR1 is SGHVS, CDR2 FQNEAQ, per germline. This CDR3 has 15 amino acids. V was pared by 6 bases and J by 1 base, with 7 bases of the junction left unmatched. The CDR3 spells CASRRASGGTDTQYF. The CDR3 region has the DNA TGTGCCAGCAGGAGGGCTAGCGGAGGCACAGATACGCAGTATTTT.

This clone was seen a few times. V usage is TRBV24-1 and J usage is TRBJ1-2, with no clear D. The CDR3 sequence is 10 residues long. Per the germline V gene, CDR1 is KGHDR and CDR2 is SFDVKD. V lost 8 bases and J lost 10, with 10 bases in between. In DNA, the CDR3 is TGTGCCACCATAGACACGACCTACACCTTC. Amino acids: CATIDTTYTF.

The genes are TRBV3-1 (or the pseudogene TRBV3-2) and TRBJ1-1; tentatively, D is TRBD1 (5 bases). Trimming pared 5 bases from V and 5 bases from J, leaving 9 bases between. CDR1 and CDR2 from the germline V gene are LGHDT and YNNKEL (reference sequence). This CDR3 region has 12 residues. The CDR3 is CASSWGDTEAFF. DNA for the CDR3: TGTGCCAGCAGCTGGGGGGATACTGAAGCTTTCTTT.

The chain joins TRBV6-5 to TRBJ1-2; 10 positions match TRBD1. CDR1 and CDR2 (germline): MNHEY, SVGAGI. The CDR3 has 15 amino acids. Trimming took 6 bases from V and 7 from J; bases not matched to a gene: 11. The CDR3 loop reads CASSRGQGSQSGYTF. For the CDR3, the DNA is TGTGCCAGCAGCCGGGGACAGGGGAGTCAAAGTGGCTACACCTTC.

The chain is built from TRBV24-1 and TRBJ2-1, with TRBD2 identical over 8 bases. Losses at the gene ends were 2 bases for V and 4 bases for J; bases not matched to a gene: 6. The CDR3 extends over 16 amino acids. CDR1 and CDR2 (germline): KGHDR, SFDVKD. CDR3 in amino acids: CATSDSGGGRYNEQFF. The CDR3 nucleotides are TGTGCCACCAGTGATTCTGGCGGGGGGCGGTACAATGAGCAGTTCTTC.

The CDR3 coding sequence is TGTGCCTGGAGTGTAAGGACCCTTTTGGGCAGGGGATCACCCCTCCACTTT. Translation: CAWSVRTLLGRGSPLHF. The chain recombines TRBV30 with TRBJ1-6, with a weak D call TRBD1 (6 bases). Germline CDR1 and CDR2: GTSNPN and SVGIG (reference sequence). The CDR3 covers 17 residues. Between the trimmed V and J ends, which lost 0 bases and 10 bases, there was a span of 22 bases.